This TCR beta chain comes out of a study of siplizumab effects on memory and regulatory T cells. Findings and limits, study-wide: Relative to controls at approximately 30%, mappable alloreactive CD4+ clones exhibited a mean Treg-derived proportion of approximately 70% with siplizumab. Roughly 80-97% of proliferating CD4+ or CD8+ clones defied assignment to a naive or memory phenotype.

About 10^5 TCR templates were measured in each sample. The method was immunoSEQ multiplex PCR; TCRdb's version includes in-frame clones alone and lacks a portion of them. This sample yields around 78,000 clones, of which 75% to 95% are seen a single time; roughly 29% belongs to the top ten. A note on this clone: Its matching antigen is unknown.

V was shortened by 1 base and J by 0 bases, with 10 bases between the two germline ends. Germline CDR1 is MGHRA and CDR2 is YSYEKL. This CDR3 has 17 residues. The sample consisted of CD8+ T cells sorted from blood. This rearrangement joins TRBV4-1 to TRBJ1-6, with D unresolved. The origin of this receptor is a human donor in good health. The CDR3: CASSQVHPGSYNSPLHF. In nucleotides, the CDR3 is TGCGCCAGCAGCCAAGTACACCCTGGCTCCTATAATTCACCCCTCCACTTT.